A selection of T cell receptor beta chains follows, all from one sample in a study of blood T cell repertoires in COVID-19. Some clones are missing from TCRdb's copy, which holds only in-frame ones; the method was immunoSEQ multiplex PCR. The top ten clones hold roughly 4% of a sample with more than 300,000 clones, approximately 84% of them seen once. Sequenced: PBMCs or T cells enriched from blood (not recorded which). All receptors come from a man under 40 who had recovered from COVID-19. The CDR3 runs from the conserved cysteine through the conserved F or W. A D gene is named only where the DNA matches it firmly. Not every row has a clone size; where given, it reads once, few, many or a size class.

v_call: TRBV5-1
cdr3_length: 13
j_call: TRBJ1-2
clone_size: -
d_call: -
cdr3_nt: TGCGCCAGCAGCTTAACAGGGTATGTTGGCTACACCTTC
cdr3_aa: CASSLTGYVGYTF

v_call: TRBV7-2
cdr3_length: 17
j_call: TRBJ2-3
clone_size: -
d_call: -
cdr3_nt: TGTGCCAGCAGCTTAGTGTTCTCGCTTGACAACACAGATACGCAGTATTTT
cdr3_aa: CASSLVFSLDNTDTQYF

v_call: TRBV19
cdr3_length: 15
j_call: TRBJ2-7
clone_size: few
d_call: TRBD2
cdr3_nt: TGTGCCAGTAGTATTGCGGCGGGAGGGGTCCACGAGCAGTACTTC
cdr3_aa: CASSIAAGGVHEQYF

v_call: TRBV10-2
cdr3_length: 12
j_call: TRBJ2-7
clone_size: -
d_call: -
cdr3_nt: TGCGCCAGCAGTGGACAGGCCTACGAGCAGTACTTC
cdr3_aa: CASSGQAYEQYF

v_call: TRBV6-6
cdr3_length: 13
j_call: TRBJ1-1
clone_size: -
d_call: -
cdr3_nt: TGTGCCAGCAATCGTAGGACAAACACTGAAGCTTTCTTT
cdr3_aa: CASNRRTNTEAFF

v_call: TRBV24-1
cdr3_length: 15
j_call: TRBJ2-1
clone_size: -
d_call: TRBD1
cdr3_nt: TGTGCCACCAGTGACCTGAGGACAGGGGGAACCCCCTTGGTCTTC
cdr3_aa: CATSDLRTGGTPLVF

v_call: TRBV2
cdr3_length: 15
j_call: TRBJ2-1
clone_size: -
d_call: TRBD2
cdr3_nt: TGTGCCAGCAGTGAGGGACTAGCGGGAGAAGGGCCGCAGTTCTTC
cdr3_aa: CASSEGLAGEGPQFF

v_call: TRBV24-1
cdr3_length: 17
j_call: TRBJ1-4
clone_size: -
d_call: TRBD1
cdr3_nt: TGTGCCACCAGTGACAGCATCCGGACAGGGAACTCAGAAAAACTGTTTTTT
cdr3_aa: CATSDSIRTGNSEKLFF

v_call: TRBV5-1
cdr3_length: 14
j_call: TRBJ2-1
clone_size: -
d_call: TRBD2
cdr3_nt: TGCGCCAGCAGCTTGGCCGATCGCTCTAGCGGGGGGATCTTC
cdr3_aa: CASSLADRSSGGIF

v_call: TRBV6-5
cdr3_length: 15
j_call: TRBJ2-1
clone_size: -
d_call: TRBD1
cdr3_nt: TGTGCCAGCAGTTACTCGGGACAGGGGTTCGGTGAGCAGTTCTTC
cdr3_aa: CASSYSGQGFGEQFF

v_call: TRBV7-2
cdr3_length: 13
j_call: TRBJ1-2
clone_size: -
d_call: -
cdr3_nt: TGTGCCAGCAGCTTAGGCCAGAACACGGGCTACACCTTC
cdr3_aa: CASSLGQNTGYTF

v_call: TRBV19
cdr3_length: 13
j_call: TRBJ1-6
clone_size: -
d_call: TRBD1
cdr3_nt: TGTGCCAGTTCTTGGCCAGGGGGTTCACCCCTCCACTTT
cdr3_aa: CASSWPGGSPLHF